This entry is about one T cell receptor (beta chain). Antigen specificity is unknown. This specimen comes from a study of cytomegalovirus exposure and HLA in healthy donors. The donors were in the roughly 120-subject validation cohort; that cohort was separate from the roughly 700-subject first cohort. TCRdb's table, derived via immunoSEQ multiplex PCR, lists solely in-frame clones and lacks some. The table includes about 66,000 clones, about 97% detected once. V was pared by 2 bases and J by 4 bases, with 3 bases of the junction left unmatched. Germline CDR1 MGHRA, CDR2 YSYEKL. The CDR3 sequence is 16 residues long. Overall study findings and caveats: Rarity marked most TCR sequences, yet some public TCRs occurred in many donors. According to a later analysis, TCR clusters from the first cohort tended to co-occur in the roughly 120 validation repertoires. As was reported, the classifier diagnosed cytomegalovirus status with high specificity and sensitivity.

This chain uses TRBV4-1 with TRBJ2-3; TRBD2 agrees at 13 bases. The sequence was obtained from a woman aged 18 to 35 in good health and CMV-seropositive. Sequenced input: PBMCs. As DNA, the CDR3 is TGCGCCAGCAGCCAAAGGACTAGCGGGAGCCCAGATACGCAGTATTTT. Translation: CASSQRTSGSPDTQYF.